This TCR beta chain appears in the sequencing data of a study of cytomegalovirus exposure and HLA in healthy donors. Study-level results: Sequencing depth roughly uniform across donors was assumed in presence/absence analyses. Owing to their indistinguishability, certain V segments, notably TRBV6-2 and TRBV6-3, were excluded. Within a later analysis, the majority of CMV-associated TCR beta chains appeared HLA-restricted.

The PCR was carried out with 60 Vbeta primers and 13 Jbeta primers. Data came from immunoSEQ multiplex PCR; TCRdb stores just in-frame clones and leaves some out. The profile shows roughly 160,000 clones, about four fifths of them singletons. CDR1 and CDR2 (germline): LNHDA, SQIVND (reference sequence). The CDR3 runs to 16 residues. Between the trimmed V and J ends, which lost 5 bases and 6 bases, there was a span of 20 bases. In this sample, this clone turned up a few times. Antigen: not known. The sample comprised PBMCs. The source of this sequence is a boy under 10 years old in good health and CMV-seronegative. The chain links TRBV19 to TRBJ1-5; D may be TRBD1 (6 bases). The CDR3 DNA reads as TGTGCCAGTAGTTACGACGGGTCAGGGGCGGGTCAGCCCCAGCATTTT. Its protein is CASSYDGSGAGQPQHF.